These T cell receptor beta chains were read from a single sample in a study of blood T cells in healthy people across ages. TCRdb used MiXCR to reprocess the 5' RACE reads, holding one entry per CDR3 protein. The sample gives approximately 940,000 distinct CDR3 sequences, around 48% of which show up once; around an eighth is in the top ten. The sequenced sample consisted of blood. These receptors originate from a man between 25 and 39 years old in good health. Both conserved end residues are part of each CDR3. D genes are given only for firm matches. A row's size may be missing; if present it is once, few, many or a size class.

j_gene	v_gene	abundance	d_gene	len	CDR3aa	CDR3nt
TRBJ2-3	TRBV6-2/TRBV6-3	.	.	15	CASSYVGDSTDTQYF	TGTGCCAGCAGTTACGTGGGTGATAGCACAGATACGCAGTATTTT
TRBJ2-5	TRBV2	.	.	14	CASIVGRGQETQYF	TGTGCCAGCATAGTGGGACGGGGCCAAGAGACCCAGTACTTC
TRBJ2-7	TRBV5-1	.	TRBD1	20	CASSRELWDRVASSSYEQYF	TGCGCCAGCAGCCGCGAATTGTGGGACAGGGTCGCTTCCAGCTCCTACGAGCAGTACTTC
TRBJ2-3	TRBV28	few	.	13	CASTGGPTDTQYF	TGTGCCAGCACTGGAGGACCCACAGATACGCAGTATTTT
TRBJ1-2	TRBV12-3/TRBV12-4	.	TRBD1	13	CASSIQGAAGYTF	TGTGCCAGCAGTATCCAGGGGGCGGCTGGCTACACCTTC
TRBJ1-1	TRBV5-1	.	.	13	CASSSIVNTEAFF	TGCGCCAGCAGCTCGATCGTCAACACTGAAGCTTTCTTT
TRBJ1-2	TRBV25-1	.	TRBD1	17	CASSGPGQGAFNYGYTF	TGTGCCAGCAGTGGACCTGGACAGGGGGCTTTTAACTATGGCTACACCTTC
TRBJ2-7	TRBV2	once	TRBD2	14	CASRPTSGYNEQYF	TGTGCCAGCAGGCCGACTAGCGGGTACAATGAGCAGTACTTC
TRBJ2-1	TRBV20-1	few	TRBD1	13	CSATGQGRNEQFF	TGCAGTGCGACGGGACAGGGACGGAATGAGCAGTTCTTC
TRBJ2-1	TRBV5-1	few	.	14	CASSLSGALNEQFF	TGCGCCAGCAGCTTGTCGGGGGCTCTCAATGAGCAGTTCTTC
TRBJ2-5	TRBV5-6	once	TRBD2	16	CASGLGTGGLKETQYF	TGTGCCAGCGGCTTGGGAACGGGGGGGCTGAAAGAGACCCAGTACTTC